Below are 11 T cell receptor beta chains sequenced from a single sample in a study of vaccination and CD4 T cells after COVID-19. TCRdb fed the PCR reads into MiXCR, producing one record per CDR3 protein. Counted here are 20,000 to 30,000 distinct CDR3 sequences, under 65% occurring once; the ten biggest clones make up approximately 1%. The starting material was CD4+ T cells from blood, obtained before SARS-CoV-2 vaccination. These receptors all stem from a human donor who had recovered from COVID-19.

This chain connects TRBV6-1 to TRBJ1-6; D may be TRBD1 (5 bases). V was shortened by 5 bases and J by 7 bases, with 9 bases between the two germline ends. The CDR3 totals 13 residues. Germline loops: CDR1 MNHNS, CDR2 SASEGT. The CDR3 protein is CASSIQGNSPLHF. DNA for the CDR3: TGTGCCAGCAGTATTCAGGGAAATTCACCCCTCCACTTT.

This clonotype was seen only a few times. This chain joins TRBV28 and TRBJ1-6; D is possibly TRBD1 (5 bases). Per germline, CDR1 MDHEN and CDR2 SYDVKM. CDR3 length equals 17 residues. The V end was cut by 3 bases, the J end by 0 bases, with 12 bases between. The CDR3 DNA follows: TGTGCCAGCAGTTTTTCTTGGGGGAGCTCCTATAATTCACCCCTCCACTTT. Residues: CASSFSWGSSYNSPLHF.

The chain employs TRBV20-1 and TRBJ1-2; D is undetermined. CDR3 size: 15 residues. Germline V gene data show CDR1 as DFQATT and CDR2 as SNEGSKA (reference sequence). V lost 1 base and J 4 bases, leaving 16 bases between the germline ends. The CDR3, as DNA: TGCAGTGCTAGAGTTAACAGCCGCACGCTCTATGGCTACACCTTC. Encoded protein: CSARVNSRTLYGYTF.

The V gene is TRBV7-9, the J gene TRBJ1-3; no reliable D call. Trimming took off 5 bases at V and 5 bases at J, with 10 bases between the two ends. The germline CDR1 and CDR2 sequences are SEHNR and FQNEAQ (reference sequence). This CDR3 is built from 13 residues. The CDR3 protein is CASSTSPRNTIYF. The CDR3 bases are TGTGCCAGCAGCACATCCCCAAGAAACACCATATATTTT. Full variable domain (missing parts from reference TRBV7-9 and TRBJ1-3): DTGVSQNPRHKITKRGQNVTFRCDPISEHNRLYWYRQTLGQGPEFLTYFQNEAQLEKSRLLSDRFSAERPKGSFSTLEIQRTEQGDSAMYLCASSTSPRNTIYFGEGSWLTVV.

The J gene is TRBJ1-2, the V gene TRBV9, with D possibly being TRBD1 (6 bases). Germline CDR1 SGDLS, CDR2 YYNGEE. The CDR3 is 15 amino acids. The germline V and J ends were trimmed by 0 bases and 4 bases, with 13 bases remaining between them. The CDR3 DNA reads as TGTGCCAGCAGCGTAGCTACGGACAGAGCCTATGGCTACACCTTC. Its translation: CASSVATDRAYGYTF.

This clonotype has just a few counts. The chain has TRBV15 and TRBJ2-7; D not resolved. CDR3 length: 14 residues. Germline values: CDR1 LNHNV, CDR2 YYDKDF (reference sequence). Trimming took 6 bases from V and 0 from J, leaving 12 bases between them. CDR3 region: CATRAALLSYEQYF. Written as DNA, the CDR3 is TGTGCCACCAGAGCAGCTCTCCTCTCCTACGAGCAGTACTTC.

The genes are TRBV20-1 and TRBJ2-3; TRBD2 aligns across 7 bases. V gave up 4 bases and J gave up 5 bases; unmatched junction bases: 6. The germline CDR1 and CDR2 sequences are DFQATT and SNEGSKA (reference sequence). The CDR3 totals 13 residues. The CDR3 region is CSATSGRQDTQYF. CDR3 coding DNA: TGCAGTGCTACTAGCGGAAGACAAGATACGCAGTATTTT.

The CDR3 region has the DNA TGTGCCAGCAGCCAAGAGAGAGAAGCTTTCTTT. It codes for CASSQEREAFF. The rearrangement links TRBV4-2 to TRBJ1-1; D gene uncertain. V lost 0 bases to trimming and J lost 8 bases, with 4 bases between them. Per the germline V gene, CDR1 is LGHNA and CDR2 is YNFKEQ. This CDR3 comprises 11 residues.

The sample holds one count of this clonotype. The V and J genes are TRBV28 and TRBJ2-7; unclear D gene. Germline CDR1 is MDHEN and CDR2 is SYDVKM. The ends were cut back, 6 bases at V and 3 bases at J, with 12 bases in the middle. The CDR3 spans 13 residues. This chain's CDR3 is CASRREYFYEQYF. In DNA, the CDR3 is TGTGCCAGCAGAAGGGAATACTTCTACGAGCAGTACTTC.

The CDR3 protein is CSVEASGPSYNEQFF. The CDR3 DNA follows: TGCAGCGTTGAAGCCAGCGGGCCCTCCTACAATGAGCAGTTCTTC. The V and J genes are TRBV29-1 and TRBJ2-1; possibly TRBD2 for D (6 bases). The CDR3 is made up of 15 amino acids. V gave up 1 base and J gave up 0 bases, with 10 bases separating them. Germline loops: CDR1 SQVTM, CDR2 ANQGSEA.

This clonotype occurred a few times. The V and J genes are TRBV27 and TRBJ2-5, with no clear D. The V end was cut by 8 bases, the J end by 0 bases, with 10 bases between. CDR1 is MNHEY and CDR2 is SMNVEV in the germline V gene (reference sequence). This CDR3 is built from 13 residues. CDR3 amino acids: CASSLTYQETQYF. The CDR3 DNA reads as TGTGCCAGCTCCCTCACGTACCAAGAGACCCAGTACTTC.